Following are 22 T cell receptor beta chains from one sample sequenced in a study of blood T cell repertoires in COVID-19 (dated by TCRdb to 2020 to 2022). Library preparation employed the immunoSEQ multiplex PCR assay. TCRdb mirrors the immuneACCESS table, restricted to in-frame sequences. Some clones are absent from its copies; in checked studies, under half trace to an unresolved V gene, and the reason for the others is unknown. The sample table shows roughly 80,000 clones, and around 92% are seen once. The biggest ten clones account for 1.5% to 2% of the sample. Sequencing used peripheral blood. The receptors come from a woman in her forties or fifties in a cohort sampled during active COVID-19.

This chain connects TRBV5-1 to TRBJ2-2; 11 positions agree with TRBD2. The junction had 7 bases not matched to a gene; V was cut back by 5 bases and J by 4 bases. Per the germline V gene, CDR1 is SGHRS and CDR2 is YFSETQ. This CDR3 contains 16 residues. This chain's CDR3 is CASRPSGGSGTGELFF. In DNA form, the CDR3 reads TGCGCCAGCAGACCTAGCGGGGGGTCGGGCACCGGGGAGCTGTTTTTT. The whole variable domain, filled in from reference TRBV5-1 and TRBJ2-2, reads KAGVTQTPRYLIKTRGQQVTLSCSPISGHRSVSWYQQTPGQGLQFLFEYFSETQRNKGNFPGRFSGRQFSNSRSEMNVSTLELGDSALYLCASRPSGGSGTGELFFGEGSRLTVL.

The chain has TRBV11-3 and TRBJ1-1, with D possibly matching TRBD1 (6 bases). CDR1 is SGHNT and CDR2 is YENEEA in the germline V gene. The CDR3 loop spans 14 amino acids. The V and J ends lost 6 bases and 1 base respectively, with 12 bases between them. The CDR3 DNA sequence: TGTGCCAGCAGGGAATTACAGGGGAACACTGAAGCTTTCTTT. Translating it yields CASRELQGNTEAFF.

The chain has TRBV7-9 and TRBJ1-1; 10 nucleotides align to TRBD1. Trimming cost V 4 bases and J 4 bases; bases outside gene matches: 6. This CDR3 is 15 amino acids long. Germline assignment: CDR1 SEHNR and CDR2 FQNEAQ (reference sequence). CDR3 nucleotide sequence: TGTGCCAGCAGCTACGGGACAGGGGTGGGCACTGAAGCTTTCTTT. Translated: CASSYGTGVGTEAFF. The variable domain in full, with the rest retrieved from reference TRBV7-9 and TRBJ1-1, is DTGVSQNPRHKITKRGQNVTFRCDPISEHNRLYWYRQTLGQGPEFLTYFQNEAQLEKSRLLSDRFSAERPKGSFSTLEIQRTEQGDSAMYLCASSYGTGVGTEAFFGQGTRLTVV.

The gene calls are TRBV12-3 or TRBV12-4 and TRBJ1-1, with D possibly matching TRBD1 (5 bases). The CDR3 runs to 13 residues. V lost 5 bases and J 5 bases, leaving 12 bases between the germline ends. The CDR3 DNA is TGTGCCAGCAGTCCCCAGGGTAATACTGAAGCTTTCTTT. Residues: CASSPQGNTEAFF.

The chain carries TRBV7-8 and TRBJ2-1; tentative D call: TRBD1 (5 bases). V dropped 5 bases and J dropped 4 bases, with 12 bases sitting between them. Germline lookup yields CDR1 SGHVS and CDR2 FQNEAQ. The CDR3 covers 14 residues. CDR3 in amino acids: CASSHRTWYNEQFF. The CDR3 DNA reads TGTGCCAGCAGCCACCGGACATGGTACAATGAGCAGTTCTTC. The full variable domain, its missing parts supplied by reference TRBV7-8 and TRBJ2-1, is GAGVSQSPRYKVAKRGQDVALRCDPISGHVSLFWYQQALGQGPEFLTYFQNEAQLDKSGLPSDRFFAERPEGSVSTLKIQRTQQEDSAVYLCASSHRTWYNEQFFGPGTRLTVL.

CDR3 DNA sequence: TGTGCCAGTAGTCACGGGAGTACTGGACAGGGGTTAACTGAAGCTTTCTTT. This translates into CASSHGSTGQGLTEAFF. This sequence joins TRBV19 and TRBJ1-1, with 9 bases lining up with TRBD1. The CDR3 runs 17 residues. Germline trimming cut 5 bases from V and 5 bases from J; bases unmatched to any gene: 15. CDR1 and CDR2 (germline): LNHDA, SQIVND (reference sequence).

The V and J genes are TRBV7-9 and TRBJ1-2; the match to TRBD1 covers 8 bases. In germline, CDR1 is SEHNR, CDR2 FQNEAQ (reference sequence). The CDR3 is 18 amino acids. Germline trimming cut 5 bases from V and 2 bases from J; bases unmatched to any gene: 16. CDR3 region: CASSPYHAGQEGNYGYTF. CDR3 nucleotides: TGTGCCAGCAGCCCGTACCATGCGGGACAGGAGGGAAACTATGGCTACACCTTC.

This chain connects TRBV10-3 to TRBJ2-3, with 13 positions matching TRBD2. The CDR3 spans 21 residues. V lost 4 bases to trimming and J lost 2 bases; unmatched junction nucleotides: 18. Germline-derived CDR1 and CDR2 are ENHRY and SYGVKD. The CDR3 DNA follows: TGTGCCATCAGTGGAAAGGGTAGGACATCGGGACTAGCGGGGCCCACAGATACGCAGTATTTT. Residues: CAISGKGRTSGLAGPTDTQYF.

The CDR3 here is CASSDQGVNEQFF. CDR3 DNA: TGTGCCAGCAGTGATCAGGGGGTCAATGAGCAGTTCTTC. The V and J genes are TRBV7-3 and TRBJ2-1; 7 nucleotides align to TRBD1. Germline CDR1 SGHTA, CDR2 FQGTGA. V was clipped by 6 bases and J by 6 bases; unmatched bases: 5. The CDR3 has 13 residues.

The chain's CDR3 is CASSLAPEGTYGYTF. In DNA, the CDR3 is TGCGCCAGCAGCTTGGCCCCGGAGGGGACCTATGGCTACACCTTC. V is TRBV5-1 and J is TRBJ1-2; tentatively, D is TRBD1 (5 bases). The CDR3 contains 15 residues. V was shortened by 0 bases and J by 4 bases, with 13 bases between the two germline ends. Germline assignment: CDR1 SGHRS and CDR2 YFSETQ.

The genes are TRBV30 and TRBJ2-5; 8 nucleotides match TRBD1. The CDR3 is made up of 15 amino acids. V shed 0 bases and J 1 base; nucleotides not matched to a gene: 4. Germline V gene lookup returns CDR1 GTSNPN and CDR2 SVGIG (reference sequence). The CDR3 bases are TGTGCCTGGAGTGTACGGGACAGGTTCCAAGAGACCCAGTACTTC. Translation: CAWSVRDRFQETQYF.

The sample holds one count of this clone. The chain uses TRBV29-1 and TRBJ2-1; TRBD2 matches at 7 bases. Germline V lookup: CDR1 SQVTM, CDR2 ANQGSEA. V lost 3 bases and J lost 3; bases outside the gene matches: 8. CDR3 length: 15 amino acids. The CDR3 sequence: CSVDDVGGYYNEQFF. CDR3 bases: TGCAGCGTTGATGACGTCGGGGGGTACTACAATGAGCAGTTCTTC.

This rearrangement joins TRBV5-1 to TRBJ2-7, with D possibly being TRBD2 (5 bases). Germline lookup yields CDR1 SGHRS and CDR2 YFSETQ. V was clipped by 4 bases and J by 1 base, with 15 bases between them. The CDR3 runs 15 residues. The CDR3 coding sequence is TGCGCCAGCAGCATTTTAGGAGGCTTTTCCTACGAGCAGTACTTC. As protein: CASSILGGFSYEQYF.

This chain links TRBV20-1 with TRBJ2-3, with D tentatively TRBD2 (5 bases). The CDR3 runs to 13 residues. Germline CDR1 and CDR2: DFQATT and SNEGSKA (reference sequence). With 6 bases removed from V and 4 bases from J, the gap between germline ends came to 14 bases. In DNA, the CDR3 is TGCAGTGCGAGTCCAGGAGCGGCAGATACGCAGTATTTT. Its protein is CSASPGAADTQYF.

The CDR3 DNA sequence: TGTGCCACGAGGCTAGCGGGTCCTAGCACAGATACGCAGTATTTT. It codes for CATRLAGPSTDTQYF. The chain combines TRBV15 with TRBJ2-3; the match to TRBD2 covers 8 bases. V lost 9 bases and J lost 0; bases outside the gene matches: 8. The CDR3 has 15 residues. Germline V gene data show CDR1 as LNHNV and CDR2 as YYDKDF (reference sequence).

The rearrangement uses TRBV3-1 (or the pseudogene TRBV3-2) and TRBJ1-5; D not certain. Trimming cost V 0 bases and J 6 bases, with 9 bases left between them. The germline V gene has CDR1 LGHDT and CDR2 YNNKEL (reference sequence). The CDR3 runs to 14 residues. CDR3 protein: CASSQDTGSQPQHF. The CDR3 nucleotides are TGTGCCAGCAGCCAAGATACCGGGAGTCAGCCCCAGCATTTT.

This chain connects TRBV11-2 to TRBJ1-2; D possibly corresponds to TRBD1 (6 bases). V lost 5 bases and J 6 bases, leaving 10 bases between the germline ends. CDR3 length: 12 residues. Per the germline V gene, CDR1 is SGHAT and CDR2 is FQNNGV. CDR3 residues: CASSPRTDGYTF. The CDR3 DNA is TGTGCCAGCAGCCCCCGGACAGATGGCTACACCTTC.

The chain recombines TRBV5-6 with TRBJ2-1; weak D call: TRBD1 (7 bases). Germline values: CDR1 SGHDT, CDR2 YYEEEE. The V end lost 0 bases, the J end lost 6 bases, and 19 bases lay between the germline ends. The CDR3 sequence is 17 residues long. CDR3 sequence (DNA): TGTGCCAGCAGCTTGGGGGCGGGGAGGACAGGAACCAATGAGCAGTTCTTC. Translated, it gives CASSLGAGRTGTNEQFF.

The gene calls are TRBV3-1 (or the pseudogene TRBV3-2) and TRBJ2-7; 10 nucleotides match TRBD2. CDR1 is LGHDT and CDR2 is YNNKEL in the germline V gene (reference sequence). This CDR3 spans 14 amino acids. V was pared by 4 bases and J by 5 bases, with 5 bases of the junction left unmatched. CDR3: CASSPSGSIHEQYF. The CDR3 DNA is TGTGCCAGCAGCCCTAGCGGGAGCATCCACGAGCAGTACTTC.

The chain has TRBV28 and TRBJ2-2, with 7 bases matching TRBD1. J lost 6 bases, V lost 4 bases, and 2 bases had no gene match. The CDR3 consists of 13 residues. Germline V gene lookup returns CDR1 MDHEN and CDR2 SYDVKM. The CDR3 spells CASSSQGAGELFF. The CDR3 DNA sequence: TGTGCCAGCAGTTCGCAGGGGGCCGGGGAGCTGTTTTTT.

The gene calls are TRBV3-1 (or the pseudogene TRBV3-2) and TRBJ1-3; D not resolved. This CDR3 has 15 amino acids. From germline, CDR1 is LGHDT and CDR2 YNNKEL (reference sequence). With 5 bases removed from V and 0 bases from J, the gap between germline ends came to 11 bases. CDR3 sequence reads: CASSSTGISGNTIYF. In DNA, the CDR3 is TGTGCCAGCAGCTCCACGGGGATCTCTGGAAACACCATATATTTT.

The chain uses TRBV10-2 and TRBJ2-7, with 10 bases aligning to TRBD2. From germline, CDR1 is WSHSY and CDR2 SAAADI. The CDR3 loop spans 16 amino acids. Trimming took 3 bases from V and 4 from J; bases not matched to a gene: 9. The CDR3 region is CASSEGIGLAVYEQYF. The CDR3, as DNA: TGCGCCAGCAGTGAAGGAATTGGACTAGCGGTATACGAGCAGTACTTC.